Sequencing of this T cell receptor (beta chain) was carried out in a study of CD8 T cells in ankylosing spondylitis. The CDR3 spans 12 residues. V lost 3 bases and J lost 3, with 7 bases in between. CDR1 is SGHRS, CDR2 YFSETQ, per germline. Ten or more counts support this clonotype. Its antigen remains unknown. Regarding the study as a whole: Past research had described some motif variants in reactive arthritis synovial fluid and blood.

TCRdb redid the calling of the 5' RACE reads with MiXCR, one entry per CDR3 protein. The sample has about 250,000 distinct CDR3 sequences; around 8% are singletons. The gene calls are TRBV5-1 and TRBJ2-7; D is uncertain. Sequenced material: blood, either unsorted or a sorted T cell fraction (not recorded which). The sequence came from a female donor with ankylosing spondylitis or in good health (not recorded which). The CDR3: CASSSLGYEQYF. In DNA form, the CDR3 reads TGCGCCAGCAGCTCCCTGGGCTACGAGCAGTACTTC.